This TCR beta chain was documented in a study of T cell repertoires in cytomegalovirus infection. Losses at the gene ends were 4 bases for V and 1 base for J; bases not matched to a gene: 7. The CDR3 loop spans 17 amino acids. The germline V gene has CDR1 MNHGY and CDR2 SAAAGT. Using its own MiXCR run on the reads, TCRdb lists one record per CDR3 protein. Found here are 200,000 or so distinct CDR3 sequences, approximately 38% of them singletons; the top ten hold approximately 60%. In this sample, this clonotype turned up a few times. No antigen is known for it. This TCR was sampled from a human donor in good health (CMV status not recorded). Some clones in this sample may be carry-over from other donors' samples. The chain combines TRBV6-8 with TRBJ1-2; 12 bases fit TRBD1. The material was CD8+ T cells from cultured PBMCs, obtained from culture after CMV antigen stimulation. DNA of the CDR3: TGTGCCAGCAGTTTGAGGGGACAGGGGGCGTTTAACTATGGCTACACCTTC. Translated, it gives CASSLRGQGAFNYGYTF.